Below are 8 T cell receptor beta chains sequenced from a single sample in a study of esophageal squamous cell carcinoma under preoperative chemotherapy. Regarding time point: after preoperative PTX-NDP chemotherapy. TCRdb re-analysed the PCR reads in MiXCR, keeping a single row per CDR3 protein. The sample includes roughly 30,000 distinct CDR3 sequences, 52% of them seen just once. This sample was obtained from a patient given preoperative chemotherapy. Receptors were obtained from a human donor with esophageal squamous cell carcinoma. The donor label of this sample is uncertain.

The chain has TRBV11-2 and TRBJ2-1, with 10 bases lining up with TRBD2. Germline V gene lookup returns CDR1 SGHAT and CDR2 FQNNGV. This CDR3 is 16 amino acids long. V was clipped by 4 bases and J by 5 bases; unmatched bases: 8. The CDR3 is CASSSQGLAKDNEQFF. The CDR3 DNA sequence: TGTGCCAGCAGCTCCCAGGGACTAGCGAAGGACAATGAGCAGTTCTTC.

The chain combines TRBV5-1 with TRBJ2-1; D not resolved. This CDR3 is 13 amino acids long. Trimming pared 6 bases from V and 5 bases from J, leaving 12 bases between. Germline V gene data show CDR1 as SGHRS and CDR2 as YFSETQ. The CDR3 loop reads CASNVNQDNEQFF. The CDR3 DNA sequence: TGCGCCAGCAACGTGAACCAGGACAATGAGCAGTTCTTC.

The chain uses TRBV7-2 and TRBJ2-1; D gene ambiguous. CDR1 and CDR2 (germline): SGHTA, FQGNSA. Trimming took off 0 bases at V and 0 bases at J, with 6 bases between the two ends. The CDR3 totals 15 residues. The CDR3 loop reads CASSLALDSYNEQFF. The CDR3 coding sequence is TGTGCCAGCAGCTTAGCACTGGACTCCTACAATGAGCAGTTCTTC.

The CDR3 region has the DNA TGTGCCGGTTGTTTAGAGGTGCTCGAGGGCATGGTCCAAAACACTCAGTACTTC. It translates to CAGCLEVLEGMVQNTQYF. This chain links TRBV7-2 with TRBJ2-5; tentatively, D is TRBD2 (5 bases). V was cut by 11 bases and J by 11 bases, with 39 bases left in between. This CDR3 has 18 residues. Germline V gene sequence: CDR1 SGHTA, CDR2 FQGNSA. Using reference TRBV7-2 and TRBJ2-5 for the parts outside the CDR3, the full variable domain is GAGVSQSPSNKVTEKGKDVELRCDPISGHTALYWYRQSLGQGLEFLIYFQGNSAPDKSGLPSDRFSAERTGGSVSTLTIQRTQQEDSAVYLCAGCLEVLEGMVQNTQYFGPGTRLLVL.

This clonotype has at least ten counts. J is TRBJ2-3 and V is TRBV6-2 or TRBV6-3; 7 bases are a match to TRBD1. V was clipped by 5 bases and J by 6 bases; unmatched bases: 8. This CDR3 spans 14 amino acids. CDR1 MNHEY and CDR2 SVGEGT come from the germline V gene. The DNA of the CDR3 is TGTGCCAGCAGTCACCTGACAGGGATGGATACGCAGTATTTT. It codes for CASSHLTGMDTQYF.

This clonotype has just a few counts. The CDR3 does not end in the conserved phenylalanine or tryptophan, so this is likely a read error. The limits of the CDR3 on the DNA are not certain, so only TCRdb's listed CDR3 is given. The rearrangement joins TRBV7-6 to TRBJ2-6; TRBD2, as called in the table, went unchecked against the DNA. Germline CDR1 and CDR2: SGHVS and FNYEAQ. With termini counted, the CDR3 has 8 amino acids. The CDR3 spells CASRHTSG.

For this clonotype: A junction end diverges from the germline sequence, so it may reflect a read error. CDR3 in amino acids: CASRGVGFTDIQYF. CDR3 DNA: TGTGCCAGCAGGGGGGTGGGGTTCACAGACATTCAGTATTTC. The rearrangement joins TRBV7-6 to TRBJ2-4; the D call may be TRBD1 or TRBD2 (5 bases each). CDR1 is SGHVS and CDR2 is FNYEAQ in the germline V gene. This CDR3 has 14 amino acids.

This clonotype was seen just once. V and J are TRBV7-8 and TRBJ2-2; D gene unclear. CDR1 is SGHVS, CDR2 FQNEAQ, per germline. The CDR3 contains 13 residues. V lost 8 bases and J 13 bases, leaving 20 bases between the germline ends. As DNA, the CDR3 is TGTGCCAGCCACACGGTGAGCACCGGTACGCTGTTTTTT. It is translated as CASHTVSTGTLFF.